One sample yielded the 15 T cell receptor beta chains listed below, sequenced in a study of T cell changes during pregnancy in multiple sclerosis. Some clones are missing from TCRdb's copy, which holds only in-frame ones; the method was immunoSEQ multiplex PCR. The sample holds about 72,000 clones, approximately 90% seen once. The material sequenced was peripheral blood, taken in the first trimester of pregnancy. The source of these receptors is a female donor in good health, enrolled as a control in a pregnancy study.

The chain carries TRBV18 and TRBJ2-5, with a weak D call TRBD1 (6 bases). This CDR3 has 13 amino acids. The V gene's germline CDR1 is KGHSH and CDR2 LQKENI. Trimming left V 8 bases short and J 1 base short, with 11 bases between. This chain's CDR3 is CASAARGQETQYF. The CDR3 DNA reads as TGTGCCAGCGCCGCCAGGGGCCAAGAGACCCAGTACTTC.

V is TRBV7-2 and J is TRBJ1-2; 11 bases fit TRBD1. Germline CDR1 SGHTA, CDR2 FQGNSA. The CDR3 covers 16 residues. J was trimmed by 8 bases and V by 4 bases; bases with no gene match: 12. The CDR3 coding sequence is TGTGCCAGCAGCTCGGGACAGGGGGTAGGGCTCCGAGGCTACACCTTC. Translating it yields CASSSGQGVGLRGYTF.

The gene calls are TRBV5-6 and TRBJ2-5, with D possibly TRBD2 on 6 matching bases. CDR3 size: 16 residues. Trimming shortened V by 2 bases and J by 5 bases, and 19 bases separated the two germline ends. Germline V lookup: CDR1 SGHDT, CDR2 YYEEEE. This chain's CDR3 is CASSFDGGRVRETQYF. The CDR3 nucleotides are TGTGCCAGCAGCTTCGACGGGGGTCGGGTACGGGAGACCCAGTACTTC.

The chain uses TRBV4-2 and TRBJ1-2, with TRBD1 matching 9 bases. V was clipped by 4 bases and J by 5 bases; unmatched bases: 8. The CDR3 consists of 15 residues. CDR1 is LGHNA and CDR2 is YNFKEQ in the germline V gene. The chain's CDR3 is CASSLRQGGGYGYTF. DNA for the CDR3: TGTGCCAGCAGCCTTCGACAGGGGGGAGGGTATGGCTACACCTTC.

J is TRBJ2-7 and V is TRBV6-6; TRBD2 aligns across 10 bases. Losses at the gene ends were 2 bases for V and 12 bases for J; bases not matched to a gene: 10. CDR3 size: 14 residues. The germline V gene encodes CDR1 MNHNY and CDR2 SVGAGI (reference sequence). The CDR3 region is CASSYEREGLPPYF. DNA for the CDR3: TGTGCCAGCAGTTACGAGCGGGAGGGCCTTCCTCCGTACTTC.

The rearrangement joins TRBV5-4 to TRBJ2-2; 10 positions agree with TRBD2. Germline CDR1 reads SGHNT; CDR2 reads YYREEE (reference sequence). This CDR3 spans 17 amino acids. V lost 4 bases, J lost 3 bases, and 9 bases stayed unmatched. This chain's CDR3 is CASSGRLAGVHTGELFF. The CDR3 DNA sequence: TGTGCCAGCAGCGGGAGGCTAGCGGGAGTCCACACCGGGGAGCTGTTTTTT.

V usage is TRBV6-1 and J usage is TRBJ2-3; 7 nucleotides match TRBD1. Germline values: CDR1 MNHNS, CDR2 SASEGT. V lost 6 bases, J lost 0 bases, and 6 bases stayed unmatched. The length of the CDR3 is 15 residues. Here the CDR3 reads CASRNTGASTDTQYF. CDR3 DNA: TGTGCCAGCAGGAACACAGGGGCCAGCACAGATACGCAGTATTTT.

The table lists this clone with a count of one. This chain links TRBV11-3 with TRBJ2-7, with D maybe TRBD1 (5 bases). Germline CDR1 and CDR2: SGHNT and YENEEA. The CDR3 consists of 13 residues. Trimming removed 2 bases at V and 3 bases at J, with 8 bases between. CDR3 nucleotides: TGTGCCAGCAGCTTAACGACAGACTACGAGCAGTACTTC. This sequence encodes CASSLTTDYEQYF.

V and J are TRBV27 and TRBJ1-1; perhaps TRBD1 as D (5 bases). This CDR3 has 11 residues. Trimming shortened V by 8 bases and J by 6 bases, and 10 bases separated the two germline ends. Germline CDR1 reads MNHEY; CDR2 reads SMNVEV (reference sequence). CDR3 loop: CASQGGPEAFF. In DNA form, the CDR3 reads TGTGCCAGCCAGGGTGGTCCTGAAGCTTTCTTT.

This chain links TRBV19 with TRBJ2-2; D may be TRBD1 (6 bases). Looked up from germline, CDR1 is LNHDA and CDR2 is SQIVND (reference sequence). V lost 6 bases to trimming and J lost 4 bases, with 15 bases between them. The CDR3 loop spans 15 amino acids. The CDR3 sequence: CASRVQGMGTGELFF. The CDR3 DNA reads as TGTGCCAGTAGGGTGCAGGGGATGGGCACCGGGGAGCTGTTTTTT.

CDR3 nucleotides: TGCGCCAGCAGCGAAAAGACAGGGACCACCGGGGAGCTGTTTTTT. Translating gives CASSEKTGTTGELFF. The chain uses TRBV5-1 and TRBJ2-2, with 7 bases aligning to TRBD1. Trimming removed 4 bases from V and 4 bases from J; junction bases left unmatched: 7. The CDR3 loop spans 15 amino acids. Germline V lookup: CDR1 SGHRS, CDR2 YFSETQ.

This CDR3 is CASSLIAGGETQYF. CDR3 nucleotides: TGTGCCAGCAGCTTAATAGCGGGAGGAGAGACCCAGTACTTC. The genes are TRBV5-4 and TRBJ2-5; 10 nucleotides match TRBD2. This CDR3 has 14 amino acids. Losses at the gene ends were 2 bases for V and 4 bases for J; bases not matched to a gene: 2. Germline V CDR1 and CDR2: SGHNT, YYREEE (reference sequence).

This chain connects TRBV4-1 to TRBJ1-5; 8 bases line up with TRBD1. CDR3 length equals 14 residues. Germline V gene data show CDR1 as MGHRA and CDR2 as YSYEKL. Trimming took 7 bases from V and 2 from J; bases not matched to a gene: 4. The CDR3 nucleotides read TGCGCCAGCACCAGGGGGCTGGGCAATCAGCCCCAGCATTTT. It codes for CASTRGLGNQPQHF.

This chain connects TRBV19 to TRBJ1-5; D is unclear. V lost 5 bases to trimming and J lost 3 bases, with 8 bases between them. The germline V gene encodes CDR1 LNHDA and CDR2 SQIVND (reference sequence). This CDR3 is 13 amino acids long. CDR3: CASSPGINQPQHF. The DNA for the CDR3 is TGTGCCAGTAGTCCGGGGATCAATCAGCCCCAGCATTTT. The full variable domain, its missing parts supplied by reference TRBV19 and TRBJ1-5, is DGGITQSPKYLFRKEGQNVTLSCEQNLNHDAMYWYRQDPGQGLRLIYYSQIVNDFQKGDIAEGYSVSREKKESFPLTVTSAQKNPTAFYLCASSPGINQPQHFGDGTRLSIL.

The rearrangement joins TRBV2 to TRBJ2-1; 9 bases align to TRBD1. The CDR3 is 11 amino acids. Trimming took 6 bases from V and 16 from J; bases not matched to a gene: 7. Germline V gives CDR1 SNHLY, CDR2 FYNNEI. CDR3 in amino acids: CASRSGTGSFF. Here the CDR3 DNA reads TGTGCCAGCAGGTCCGGGACAGGGAGTTTCTTC.